The T cell receptor (beta chain) under discussion was sequenced for a study of T-cell reconstitution after alpha-beta-depleted transplantation in children. Findings and caveats of the study: As was reported, about two months after transplant, alpha-beta T cells came from several hundred expanded graft clones.

Turning to this clonotype: The antigen remains unidentified.

Preparation of the TCRbeta library used unique molecular identifiers. MiXCR, applied by TCRdb to the PCR reads, yields one record per CDR3 protein. Of approximately 630,000 distinct CDR3 sequences listed, around 14% are singletons. The germline V and J ends were trimmed by 7 bases and 8 bases, with 14 bases remaining between them. Looked up from germline, CDR1 is LNHDA and CDR2 is SQIVND (reference sequence). This CDR3 comprises 12 residues. This sequence joins TRBV19 and TRBJ1-1; D unclear. The sample was PBMCs, taken before TCRalphabeta/CD19-depleted stem cell transplant. This sequence originates from a girl aged 2 to 9 with congenital amegakaryocytic thrombocytopenia, due to receive a stem cell transplant. DNA for the CDR3: TGTGCCAGTAACTCGGGCGTCTCCGAAGCTTTCTTT. It is translated as CASNSGVSEAFF.